This T cell receptor (beta chain) was documented in a study of beta chain features in type 1 diabetes. This clone was observed a handful of times. Antigen: not known. Regarding the study as a whole: The study found fewer insertions and more deletions at VDJ junctions in type 1 diabetes patients. In every one of the four CD4+ subsets, TCRB CDR3s were moderately but significantly shorter in Type 1 diabetes patients.

Since all of the isolated RNA was reverse transcribed, expressed TCRB transcripts were what got sequenced. The protocol was immunoSEQ multiplex PCR, while the TCRdb copy is restricted to in-frame clones and leaves out a portion. The sample holds around 250,000 clones, around 13% seen once. Sequenced input: naive CD4+ T cells from blood. The TCR originated in a man aged 25-45 years with type 1 diabetes.

The CDR3 DNA reads TGTGCCAGCAACCACCCGGGACAGGGGGACAATGAGCAGTTCTTC. This sequence encodes CASNHPGQGDNEQFF. J is TRBJ2-1 and V is TRBV27, with 11 nucleotides matching TRBD1. From germline, CDR1 is MNHEY and CDR2 SMNVEV (reference sequence). The junction had 7 bases not matched to a gene; V was cut back by 7 bases and J by 5 bases. This CDR3 spans 15 amino acids.